The 30 T cell receptor beta chains in this list originate from one sample, sequenced in a study of response to subunit inactivated influenza vaccine. A single record per CDR3 protein comes from TCRdb applying MiXCR to the RT-PCR reads. The table records roughly 550,000 distinct CDR3 sequences, approximately 20% of them present only once. These data also formed part of another study, on T cells expressing NK-cell markers. That report adds: 5'RACE template switching with UMIs generated TCR beta cDNA.

This specimen consisted of CD4+ T cells sorted from PBMCs, obtained 11 to 12 days after vaccination. These TCRs come from a man in his fifties or sixties who received an inactivated influenza vaccine.

This sequence joins TRBV7-2 and TRBJ2-7; 7 bases line up with TRBD2. The germline V gene encodes CDR1 SGHTA and CDR2 FQGNSA. V lost 3 bases to trimming and J lost 5 bases; unmatched junction nucleotides: 7. The CDR3 contains 14 residues. CDR3 bases: TGTGCCAGCAGCTTTAGCGGGCTGGAGAACGAGCAGTACTTC. This gives the protein CASSFSGLENEQYF. Complete variable domain (other parts from reference TRBV7-2 and TRBJ2-7): GAGVSQSPSNKVTEKGKDVELRCDPISGHTALYWYRQSLGQGLEFLIYFQGNSAPDKSGLPSDRFSAERTGGSVSTLTIQRTQQEDSAVYLCASSFSGLENEQYFGPGTRLTVT.

This chain joins TRBV10-3 and TRBJ2-1; D is possibly TRBD1 (5 bases). The V end lost 9 bases, the J end lost 0 bases, and 12 bases lay between the germline ends. Germline V gene sequence: CDR1 ENHRY, CDR2 SYGVKD. The CDR3 extends over 14 amino acids. CDR3 protein: CAIQDSSSYNEQFF. The CDR3 DNA is TGTGCCATACAAGACAGTAGCTCCTACAATGAGCAGTTCTTC.

The sample holds a few counts of this clonotype. J is TRBJ2-7 and V is TRBV4-3; D is uncertain. Germline assignment: CDR1 LGHNA and CDR2 YSLEER. The V gene lost 0 bases and the J gene lost 0 bases, with 15 bases spanning the gap. The CDR3 covers 17 residues. Here the CDR3 reads CASSQDYYTDFSYEQYF. DNA for the CDR3: TGCGCCAGCAGCCAAGATTATTACACTGACTTCTCCTACGAGCAGTACTTC.

The J gene is TRBJ2-3, the V gene TRBV4-3; TRBD2 aligns across 12 bases. Germline values: CDR1 LGHNA, CDR2 YSLEER. V was clipped by 4 bases and J by 2 bases; unmatched bases: 7. The CDR3 has 17 residues. This CDR3 is CASSPGLAGGYTDTQYF. In DNA form, the CDR3 reads TGCGCCAGCAGCCCGGGGCTAGCGGGGGGGTACACAGATACGCAGTATTTT.

This clonotype turned up a few times. The chain combines TRBV6-2 or TRBV6-3 with TRBJ1-2, with 7 bases fitting TRBD1. The V segment lost 2 bases and the J segment 7 bases; nucleotides outside the gene matches: 7. The CDR3 totals 14 residues. Germline V CDR1 and CDR2: MNHEY, SVGEGT. The CDR3 DNA reads as TGTGCCAGCAGTTACGGGTCGCGACAGGGTGGCTACACCTTC. This encodes CASSYGSRQGGYTF.

The V gene is TRBV5-5, the J gene TRBJ2-3; the D is unclear. V lost 8 bases, J lost 4 bases, and 11 bases lay in between. There are 12 residues in the CDR3. Germline CDR1 is SGHKS and CDR2 is YYEKEE (reference sequence). The CDR3 region has the DNA TGTGCCAGTACCCGCACTGCAGATACGCAGTATTTT. Its protein is CASTRTADTQYF.

This clonotype was seen ten or more times. V and J are TRBV29-1 and TRBJ1-2; 11 bases align to TRBD1. The CDR3 contains 14 residues. From germline, CDR1 is SQVTM and CDR2 ANQGSEA. The ends lost 6 bases at V and 7 bases at J; junction bases unmatched: 10. Here the CDR3 DNA reads TGCAGCGTGGGGGGGGACAGGGGGATTGGTGGCTACACCTTC. Its protein product is CSVGGDRGIGGYTF.

Ten or more counts support this clonotype. The chain uses TRBV12-3 or TRBV12-4 and TRBJ2-1; a weak D match, TRBD2 (5 bases). With 6 bases removed from V and 6 bases from J, the gap between germline ends came to 9 bases. The length of the CDR3 is 12 residues. The CDR3 DNA reads as TGTGCCAGCAGATGGGAGTTCAATGAGCAGTTCTTC. This encodes CASRWEFNEQFF.

The chain joins TRBV2 to TRBJ2-3; 7 nucleotides align to TRBD1. Per germline, CDR1 SNHLY and CDR2 FYNNEI. The CDR3 has 15 residues. V lost 0 bases to trimming and J lost 1 base; unmatched junction nucleotides: 1. CDR3 amino acids: CASSEAGTGTDTQYF. CDR3 bases: TGTGCCAGCAGTGAAGCGGGGACAGGCACAGATACGCAGTATTTT. The whole variable domain, remainder taken from reference TRBV2 and TRBJ2-3, is EPEVTQTPSHQVTQMGQEVILRCVPISNHLYFYWYRQILGQKVEFLVSFYNNEISEKSEIFDDQFSVERPDGSNFTLKIRSTKLEDSAMYFCASSEAGTGTDTQYFGPGTRLTVL.

The genes are TRBV5-1 and TRBJ2-1; 8 bases map to TRBD2. The CDR3 has 15 residues. The germline V gene has CDR1 SGHRS and CDR2 YFSETQ. After removal of 0 bases from V and 9 bases from J, the junction contained 8 bases not matched to a gene. The CDR3 spells CASSLADLAGGEQFF. CDR3 sequence (DNA): TGCGCCAGCAGCTTGGCCGACCTAGCGGGCGGTGAGCAGTTCTTC.

This clonotype was counted between two and nine times. The V and J genes are TRBV14 and TRBJ2-1, with 10 bases aligning to TRBD1. CDR1 SGHDN and CDR2 FVKESK come from the germline V gene. This CDR3 spans 16 amino acids. V was pared by 5 bases and J by 6 bases, with 10 bases of the junction left unmatched. The CDR3 sequence: CASSGPRQGARNEQFF. The DNA of the CDR3 is TGTGCCAGCAGCGGACCCCGACAGGGGGCGCGCAATGAGCAGTTCTTC.

The chain employs TRBV7-3 and TRBJ2-7; 7 bases align to TRBD2. Trimming at V came to 6 bases and at J to 6 bases, leaving 17 bases not matched to a gene. The CDR3 spans 16 residues. Germline CDR1 reads SGHTA; CDR2 reads FQGTGA. The chain's CDR3 is CASSVAPGLPPSEQYF. In DNA, the CDR3 is TGTGCCAGCAGTGTGGCTCCGGGACTACCACCCTCCGAGCAGTACTTC.

V is TRBV7-8 and J is TRBJ2-5; the D gene is possibly TRBD2 (6 bases). The V end lost 4 bases, the J end lost 5 bases, and 17 bases lay between the germline ends. The CDR3 contains 15 residues. The germline V gene encodes CDR1 SGHVS and CDR2 FQNEAQ. The CDR3 DNA is TGTGCCAGCAGCTCTTATGGGTCAGGGAGGGAGACCCAGTACTTC. Its protein product is CASSSYGSGRETQYF.

There are a few counts of this clonotype. V usage is TRBV6-1 and J usage is TRBJ2-7; 7 bases fit TRBD1. CDR1 and CDR2 (germline): MNHNS, SASEGT. The CDR3 consists of 12 residues. J was trimmed by 5 bases and V by 4 bases; bases with no gene match: 2. The chain's CDR3 is CASSGDRDEQYF. DNA for the CDR3: TGTGCCAGCAGTGGAGACAGGGACGAGCAGTACTTC.

A few counts support this clonotype. The chain has TRBV2 and TRBJ2-1, with 14 bases fitting TRBD2. The trim removed 7 bases at V and 7 bases at J, leaving 6 bases unmatched. From germline, CDR1 is SNHLY and CDR2 FYNNEI. The CDR3 covers 15 residues. As DNA, the CDR3 is TGTGCCAGCACCCCCGGGACTAGCGGGAGTAATGAGCAGTTCTTC. This codes for CASTPGTSGSNEQFF.

The V gene is TRBV20-1, the J gene TRBJ2-1, with D possibly matching TRBD1 (6 bases). The V gene's germline CDR1 is DFQATT and CDR2 SNEGSKA (reference sequence). V dropped 0 bases and J dropped 2 bases, with 11 bases sitting between them. CDR3 length equals 15 residues. CDR3 protein: CSARERKGAYNEQFF. CDR3 nucleotide sequence: TGCAGTGCTAGAGAGCGGAAGGGGGCCTACAATGAGCAGTTCTTC.

This sequence joins TRBV20-1 and TRBJ2-5, with 8 bases that match TRBD1. Germline V lookup: CDR1 DFQATT, CDR2 SNEGSKA (reference sequence). The CDR3 covers 14 residues. V was pared by 4 bases and J by 3 bases, with 7 bases of the junction left unmatched. CDR3 sequence reads: CSATLPTGEETQYF. Here the CDR3 DNA reads TGCAGTGCTACCCTCCCGACAGGGGAAGAGACCCAGTACTTC.

This clonotype has more than one count but fewer than ten. The CDR3 loop is CASSDRDITYEQYF. The CDR3 DNA reads TGTGCCAGCAGCGACCGGGACATTACTTACGAGCAGTACTTC. V and J are TRBV12-3 or TRBV12-4 and TRBJ2-7, with D perhaps TRBD1 (6 bases). V was pared by 6 bases and J by 4 bases, with 16 bases between. The CDR3 length is 14 residues.

This clonotype was detected a few times. This chain links TRBV21-1 with TRBJ2-1; the D segment call TRBD2 is taken from the table without a DNA check. TRBV21-1 is described as a pseudogene. The CDR3 runs 17 residues. The CDR3 nucleotides are TGTGCCAGCAGCAAAGCGGGACTAGCGGCTTGCGGCAATGAGCAGTTCTTC. Translated: CASSKAGLAACGNEQFF.

V is TRBV28 and J is TRBJ2-1; 9 bases align to TRBD1. The CDR3 has 17 amino acids. Germline V gene lookup returns CDR1 MDHEN and CDR2 SYDVKM. The V and J ends lost 4 bases and 6 bases, in that order; junction bases with no gene match: 13. The CDR3 DNA reads as TGTGCCAGCAGTTCGGGACAGGGTTTCCGGTGGGGCAATGAGCAGTTCTTC. Its protein is CASSSGQGFRWGNEQFF. Combining the CDR3 with reference TRBV28 and TRBJ2-1 gives the whole variable domain DVKVTQSSRYLVKRTGEKVFLECVQDMDHENMFWYRQDPGLGLRLIYFSYDVKMKEKGDIPEGYSVSREKKERFSLILESASTNQTSMYLCASSSGQGFRWGNEQFFGPGTRLTVL.

The rearrangement links TRBV12-3 or TRBV12-4 to TRBJ2-3, with a possible D match to TRBD2 (6 bases). The CDR3 loop spans 17 amino acids. The V end lost 1 base, the J end lost 2 bases, and 16 bases lay between the germline ends. This CDR3 is CASSLGGRLALTDTQYF. The CDR3 region has the DNA TGTGCCAGCAGTTTAGGGGGGAGGCTCGCACTCACAGATACGCAGTATTTT.

V usage is TRBV6-2 or TRBV6-3 and J usage is TRBJ2-7, with 10 bases fitting TRBD2. CDR1 is MNHEY and CDR2 is SVGEGT in the germline V gene. V lost 5 bases and J lost 7; bases outside the gene matches: 20. The CDR3 runs 18 residues. The CDR3 here is CASSTRQRASGRAWEQYF. In nucleotides, the CDR3 is TGTGCCAGCAGTACCCGACAACGGGCTAGCGGGAGAGCGTGGGAGCAGTACTTC.

This sequence joins TRBV7-2 and TRBJ2-4; TRBD1 aligns across 9 bases. The CDR3 extends over 16 amino acids. Looked up from germline, CDR1 is SGHTA and CDR2 is FQGNSA. The V and J ends lost 6 bases and 3 bases, in that order; junction bases with no gene match: 9. The CDR3 spells CASRLSGTGIKNIQYF. The DNA for the CDR3 is TGTGCCAGCAGGTTATCCGGGACAGGGATCAAAAACATTCAGTACTTC.

This clonotype was seen more than once but under ten times. CDR3 in amino acids: CASNPVGGQETQYF. In DNA, the CDR3 is TGTGCCAGCAACCCGGTTGGGGGACAAGAGACCCAGTACTTC. V is TRBV11-2 and J is TRBJ2-5; tentatively, D is TRBD1 or TRBD2 (5 bases each). Trimming took 7 bases from V and 2 from J, leaving 14 bases between them. The V gene's germline CDR1 is SGHAT and CDR2 FQNNGV. CDR3 length: 14 amino acids.

The chain carries TRBV12-3 or TRBV12-4 and TRBJ1-1; a possible D gene is TRBD1 (5 bases). The CDR3 sequence is 15 residues long. V lost 1 base and J 9 bases, leaving 18 bases between the germline ends. The CDR3: CASSLGGTGFIQAFF. CDR3 DNA sequence: TGTGCCAGCAGTTTAGGCGGCACAGGTTTCATCCAAGCTTTCTTT.

This clonotype was seen a few times. The rearrangement joins TRBV19 to TRBJ1-1, with D uncertain. The CDR3 extends over 12 amino acids. Germline lookup yields CDR1 LNHDA and CDR2 SQIVND (reference sequence). Deletions cut 5 bases from V and 5 bases from J, with 9 bases between. The CDR3 protein is CASSLRKTEAFF. CDR3 bases: TGTGCCAGTAGTCTCAGGAAGACTGAAGCTTTCTTT. The full variable domain, with the rest looked up from reference TRBV19 and TRBJ1-1, is DGGITQSPKYLFRKEGQNVTLSCEQNLNHDAMYWYRQDPGQGLRLIYYSQIVNDFQKGDIAEGYSVSREKKESFPLTVTSAQKNPTAFYLCASSLRKTEAFFGQGTRLTVV.

The chain links TRBV20-1 to TRBJ2-2; 8 nucleotides align to TRBD2. The CDR3 is made up of 17 amino acids. V was pared by 6 bases and J by 0 bases, with 12 bases of the junction left unmatched. Germline CDR1 and CDR2: DFQATT and SNEGSKA (reference sequence). The CDR3 loop is CSARPRLAPTNTGELFF. CDR3 nucleotides: TGCAGTGCCCGACCGAGACTAGCGCCGACGAACACCGGGGAGCTGTTTTTT.

This clonotype was detected only a few times. The chain carries TRBV5-1 and TRBJ2-1, with TRBD1 matching over 8 bases. V lost 4 bases, J lost 5 bases, and 8 bases stayed unmatched. The CDR3 is 15 amino acids. Germline lookup yields CDR1 SGHRS and CDR2 YFSETQ. CDR3 sequence (DNA): TGCGCCAGCAGCGAGTCCGGGACAGGTCACAATGAGCAGTTCTTC. As protein: CASSESGTGHNEQFF.

The rearrangement joins TRBV28 to TRBJ2-2, with D possibly TRBD1 on 6 matching bases. V was clipped by 3 bases and J by 1 base, with 9 bases between them. The CDR3 spans 15 residues. The germline CDR1 and CDR2 sequences are MDHEN and SYDVKM. Written as DNA, the CDR3 is TGTGCCAGCAGTTTCGGGACAATGAACACCGGGGAGCTGTTTTTT. Protein product: CASSFGTMNTGELFF. Full variable domain (rest looked up from reference TRBV28 and TRBJ2-2): DVKVTQSSRYLVKRTGEKVFLECVQDMDHENMFWYRQDPGLGLRLIYFSYDVKMKEKGDIPEGYSVSREKKERFSLILESASTNQTSMYLCASSFGTMNTGELFFGEGSRLTVL.

This clonotype showed up just a few times. CDR3 sequence (DNA): TGTGCCAGCAGCTTAGGTTACTTCTTCAATGAGCAGTTCTTC. This gives the protein CASSLGYFFNEQFF. The chain uses TRBV7-2 and TRBJ2-1; the D is unclear. Germline CDR1 and CDR2: SGHTA and FQGNSA. CDR3 length: 14 amino acids. V was trimmed by 1 base and J by 6 bases, leaving 10 bases between them.